Listed here are 9 T cell receptor beta chains from one sample, sequenced in a study of graft-versus-host responses after intestinal transplantation. These receptors have no known antigen. Repertoires were generated with immunoSEQ multiplex PCR, while TCRdb's copy carries only in-frame clones and drops some. The sample has tens of thousands of clones; more than 85% are singletons. The sequencing used unstimulated CD8+ T cells sorted from spleen or lymph node cells, collected before transplant. Every receptor here comes from a human donor who was the organ donor for an intestinal transplant.

This clone was observed once. The CDR3 loop is CASSPPQGGSSYEQYF. The CDR3, as DNA: TGTGCCAGCAGTCCCCCACAGGGGGGAAGCTCCTACGAGCAGTACTTC. The chain combines TRBV28 with TRBJ2-7; 8 bases are a match to TRBD1. This CDR3 has 16 residues. With 5 bases clipped from V and 0 bases from J, the junction kept 9 bases outside the gene matches. Germline loops: CDR1 MDHEN, CDR2 SYDVKM. The variable domain in full, completed from reference TRBV28 and TRBJ2-7, reads DVKVTQSSRYLVKRTGEKVFLECVQDMDHENMFWYRQDPGLGLRLIYFSYDVKMKEKGDIPEGYSVSREKKERFSLILESASTNQTSMYLCASSPPQGGSSYEQYFGPGTRLTVT.

J is TRBJ2-3 and V is TRBV27; 11 bases agree with TRBD2. The germline gives CDR1 MNHEY, CDR2 SMNVEV (reference sequence). Losses at the gene ends were 9 bases for V and 7 bases for J; bases not matched to a gene: 12. The CDR3 is 15 amino acids. As DNA, the CDR3 is TGTGCCAGTACTTTCCCGGGACTAGCGGTATATACGCAGTATTTT. Protein product: CASTFPGLAVYTQYF.

The chain recombines TRBV7-6 with TRBJ2-7; the match to TRBD2 covers 12 bases. Germline V lookup: CDR1 SGHVS, CDR2 FNYEAQ. CDR3 length: 18 residues. The ends lost 4 bases at V and 3 bases at J; junction bases unmatched: 13. This CDR3 is CASSSTPPLAGGNYEQYF. The CDR3 coding sequence is TGTGCCAGCAGCTCTACCCCACCACTAGCGGGGGGAAACTACGAGCAGTACTTC.

In its sample, this clone was seen a few times. This chain uses TRBV19 with TRBJ1-1; D is ambiguous. The CDR3 sequence is 13 residues long. V shed 3 bases and J shed 0 bases, with 5 bases lying between them. Looked up from germline, CDR1 is LNHDA and CDR2 is SQIVND (reference sequence). The CDR3 DNA reads TGTGCCAGTAGTATGCTCATGAACACTGAAGCTTTCTTT. Translated, it gives CASSMLMNTEAFF.

By share, this clone counts as hyperexpanded. CDR3 amino acids: CASSLAGGLGTEAFF. CDR3 coding DNA: TGTGCCAGCAGCTTAGCAGGGGGCCTAGGCACTGAAGCTTTCTTT. The chain uses TRBV13 and TRBJ1-1, with 8 bases fitting TRBD1. Germline trimming cut 1 base from V and 4 bases from J; bases unmatched to any gene: 5. Germline values: CDR1 PRHDT, CDR2 FYEKMQ (reference sequence). The CDR3 is 15 residues long.

This sequence joins TRBV7-8 and TRBJ2-2, with D hard to call. This CDR3 has 18 amino acids. Germline loops: CDR1 SGHVS, CDR2 FQNEAQ. V shed 7 bases and J shed 1 base, with 22 bases lying between them. CDR3 in amino acids: CASTFPQLRPKNTGELFF. DNA of the CDR3: TGTGCCAGCACCTTTCCACAATTACGACCGAAGAACACCGGGGAGCTGTTTTTT.

J is TRBJ2-7 and V is TRBV7-3; tentatively, D is TRBD1 (5 bases). V was pared by 0 bases and J by 4 bases, with 13 bases between. The CDR3 has 15 residues. Germline assignment: CDR1 SGHTA and CDR2 FQGTGA. The CDR3 coding sequence is TGTGCCAGCAGCTTAACCTTACAGGAAACTTACGAGCAGTACTTC. Translation gives CASSLTLQETYEQYF.

Only one count was recorded for this clone. This chain connects TRBV25-1 to TRBJ1-5, with D perhaps matching TRBD1 (5 bases). The CDR3 spans 15 residues. V dropped 4 bases and J dropped 3 bases, with 13 bases sitting between them. Germline loops: CDR1 MGHDK, CDR2 SYGVNS. CDR3 sequence: CASSGWDGPNQPQHF. DNA for the CDR3: TGTGCCAGCAGTGGCTGGGACGGCCCCAATCAGCCCCAGCATTTT.

The chain links TRBV6-1 to TRBJ2-2; D is undetermined. Trimming took 3 bases from V and 1 from J, leaving 12 bases between them. CDR1 MNHNS and CDR2 SASEGT come from the germline V gene. The CDR3 runs to 16 residues. The CDR3: CASSEARYGNTGELFF. The CDR3, as DNA: TGTGCCAGCAGTGAGGCGAGGTACGGGAACACCGGGGAGCTGTTTTTT.